This TCR beta chain originates from a study of shared clonotypes between healthy human individuals. Overall study context: Plates per donor: three CD4 naive, three CD4 memory, two CD8 naive, one CD8 memory.

The investigators split CD4+ cells into a CD45RA+ naive subset and a CD45RA-negative memory subset. With respect to this clone: Its antigen is still unknown.

Trimming removed 6 bases from V and 3 bases from J, with 14 bases in between. In germline, CDR1 is MNHEY, CDR2 SMNVEV (reference sequence). The CDR3 is 14 residues long. Overall study results and limits: The donor pool, a small one, limited the genetic and exposure-history diversity represented.

The assay was immunoSEQ multiplex PCR, and TCRdb's table has in-frame clones only and misses some. The repertoire holds some 980,000 clones, approximately 80% seen once, with over 1.3% in the top ten. This clonotype originated in a man between 18 and 35 years old in good health. The sequenced material came from memory CD4+ T cells sorted from blood. As to subset: CD45RA-negative fraction. The chain recombines TRBV27 with TRBJ2-5, with a tentative D call TRBD1 (6 bases). The CDR3 region is CASSQQGTKETQYF. CDR3 nucleotide sequence: TGTGCCAGCAGCCAGCAGGGGACGAAAGAGACCCAGTACTTC.